Each of the 9 T cell receptor beta chains below was sequenced from the same sample in a study of T cell repertoires in cytomegalovirus infection. TCRdb fed the reads into MiXCR, producing one record per CDR3 protein. Of a few hundred thousand distinct CDR3 sequences listed, roughly 29% are singletons. Their specific antigens are unknown. The sample consisted of cultured PBMCs, taken from culture after CMV antigen stimulation. Source of these receptors: a human donor in good health (CMV status not recorded). Some clones in this sample may be carry-over from other donors' samples.

This chain links TRBV7-9 with TRBJ2-1; no reliable D call. The germline CDR1 and CDR2 sequences are SEHNR and FQNEAQ (reference sequence). This CDR3 has 15 residues. Trimming took off 3 bases at V and 5 bases at J, with 14 bases between the two ends. The CDR3 nucleotides are TGTGCCAGCAGCTTTCTAGGAACAATCAACAATGAGCAGTTCTTC. Amino acids: CASSFLGTINNEQFF.

This clonotype was observed at least ten times. The chain carries TRBV7-8 and TRBJ1-1; possibly TRBD1 for D (5 bases). The germline V and J ends were trimmed by 2 bases and 1 base, with 17 bases remaining between them. CDR1 SGHVS and CDR2 FQNEAQ come from the germline V gene. CDR3 size: 17 residues. CDR3 nucleotides: TGTGCCAGCAGCTTACGGCGGATCCTCCAGGGGAACACTGAAGCTTTCTTT. Residues: CASSLRRILQGNTEAFF.

The gene calls are TRBV6-2 or TRBV6-3 and TRBJ2-1, with TRBD2 matching over 10 bases. The germline V gene encodes CDR1 MNHEY and CDR2 SVGEGT. V dropped 7 bases and J dropped 2; count of bases not matched to a gene: 8. The CDR3 totals 16 residues. The chain's CDR3 is CASNTLAGNPYNEQFF. The CDR3 DNA sequence: TGTGCCAGCAATACACTAGCGGGGAATCCCTACAATGAGCAGTTCTTC.

This clonotype appeared a few times. This rearrangement joins TRBV7-9 to TRBJ2-7; tentatively, D is TRBD1 (6 bases). Germline CDR1 SEHNR, CDR2 FQNEAQ (reference sequence). Trimming pared 3 bases from V and 2 bases from J, leaving 8 bases between. The CDR3 is made up of 13 amino acids. CDR3 amino acids: CASSFSGAYEQYF. The CDR3 coding sequence is TGTGCCAGCAGCTTTTCAGGGGCCTACGAGCAGTACTTC.

This clonotype was observed a few times. The chain is built from TRBV28 and TRBJ1-1; D is undetermined. CDR1 and CDR2 from the germline V gene are MDHEN and SYDVKM. Trimming stripped 6 bases from V and 0 bases from J, with 5 bases between. The CDR3 sequence is 12 residues long. The CDR3: CASRLVNTEAFF. The CDR3 bases are TGTGCCAGCAGGCTGGTGAACACTGAAGCTTTCTTT.

The chain combines TRBV6-5 with TRBJ1-5, with D hard to call. This CDR3 is 15 amino acids long. Per germline, CDR1 MNHEY and CDR2 SVGAGI. Deletions cut 0 bases from V and 0 bases from J, with 6 bases between. CDR3 protein: CASSYSLHSNQPQHF. CDR3 DNA: TGTGCCAGCAGTTACTCGTTACATAGCAATCAGCCCCAGCATTTT.

This clonotype was detected a few times. The V call is TRBV7-2, the J call TRBJ2-5; 10 nucleotides agree with TRBD2. J lost 5 bases, V lost 5 bases, and 8 bases had no gene match. This CDR3 contains 15 residues. CDR1 and CDR2 (germline): SGHTA, FQGNSA. The CDR3 region has the DNA TGTGCCAGCAGCGTTCCAAGCGGGGGGGCCGAGACCCAGTACTTC. Encoded protein: CASSVPSGGAETQYF.

This chain connects TRBV28 to TRBJ2-7, with 9 bases fitting TRBD1. The ends lost 4 bases at V and 6 bases at J; junction bases unmatched: 10. The CDR3 is made up of 15 amino acids. Germline V CDR1 and CDR2: MDHEN, SYDVKM. The CDR3 loop is CASSSSGTGIGEQYF. The DNA of the CDR3 is TGTGCCAGCAGTTCCTCCGGGACAGGGATAGGCGAGCAGTACTTC.

This chain links TRBV5-1 with TRBJ2-3; 13 bases align to TRBD2. V dropped 0 bases and J dropped 2; count of bases not matched to a gene: 9. The germline gives CDR1 SGHRS, CDR2 YFSETQ. The CDR3 is made up of 19 amino acids. The CDR3 bases are TGCGCCAGCAGCTTGGTACTAGCGGGAGGGCCTTGGAACACAGATACGCAGTATTTT. This sequence encodes CASSLVLAGGPWNTDTQYF.